This T cell receptor (beta chain) appears in the sequencing data of a study of tumor T cells in aggressive B-cell lymphoma. CDR3 size: 14 residues. Germline V gives CDR1 SEHNR, CDR2 FQNEAQ (reference sequence). The germline V and J ends were trimmed by 6 bases and 6 bases, with 17 bases remaining between them. Using immunoSEQ multiplex PCR, the repertoire was profiled, and TCRdb retains in-frame clones only, with some absent. The sample includes about 7,600 clones, 80% to 85% of them seen just once. This sequence was found in an adult with diffuse large B cell lymphoma. The specimen was tumor tissue. This sequence joins TRBV7-9 and TRBJ1-2, with D tentatively TRBD1 (5 bases). The CDR3 DNA follows: TGTGCCAGCAGACGTAACAGGTTTGAGGATGGCTACACCTTC. It encodes CASRRNRFEDGYTF.